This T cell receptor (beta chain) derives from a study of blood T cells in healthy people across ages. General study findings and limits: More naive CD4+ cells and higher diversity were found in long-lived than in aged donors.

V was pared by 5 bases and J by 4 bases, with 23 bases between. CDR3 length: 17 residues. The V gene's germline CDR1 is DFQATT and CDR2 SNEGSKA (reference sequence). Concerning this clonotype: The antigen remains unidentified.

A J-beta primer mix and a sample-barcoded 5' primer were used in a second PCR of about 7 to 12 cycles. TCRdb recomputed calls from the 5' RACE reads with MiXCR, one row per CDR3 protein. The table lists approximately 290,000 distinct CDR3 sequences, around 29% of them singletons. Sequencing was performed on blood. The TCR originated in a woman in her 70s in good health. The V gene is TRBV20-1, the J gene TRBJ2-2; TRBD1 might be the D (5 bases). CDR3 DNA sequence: TGCAGTGCTCCGAGGTTGGACAAACCTTCGGGCACCGGGGAGCTGTTTTTT. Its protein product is CSAPRLDKPSGTGELFF.